This is a list of T cell receptor beta chains from one sample in a study of T cell repertoires in cytomegalovirus infection. No cognate antigen is known for these TCRs. TCRdb fed the reads into MiXCR, producing one record per CDR3 protein. The sample includes 200,000 to 250,000 distinct CDR3 sequences, about 40% of them seen just once. The material was CD8+ T cells from cultured PBMCs, obtained from culture after CMV antigen stimulation. The source is a human donor in good health (CMV status not recorded). Some clones in this sample may be carry-over from other donors' samples. The CDR3 runs from the conserved cysteine through the conserved F or W. The order of the fields is V gene, D gene, J gene, clone size, CDR3 DNA, CDR3 protein. A D gene is named only where the DNA matches it firmly. The size entry is marked missing in some rows and otherwise reads once, few, many or a size class.

V: TRBV2; D: .; J: TRBJ2-2; size: once; DNA: TGTGCCAGCAGTATGTCCCTACGAGGCACCGGGGAGCTGTTTTTT; CDR3: CASSMSLRGTGELFF
V: TRBV7-9; D: TRBD2; J: TRBJ2-3; size: few; DNA: TGTGCCAGCAGCTTTCGCGGGGGGGAGAGCACAGATACGCAGTATTTT; CDR3: CASSFRGGESTDTQYF
V: TRBV4-2; D: .; J: TRBJ1-1; size: .; DNA: TGTGCCAGCAGCCAAGAAGGTGAAGGGGACATGAACACTGAAGCTTTCTTT; CDR3: CASSQEGEGDMNTEAFF
V: TRBV7-8; D: .; J: TRBJ2-1; size: .; DNA: TGTGCCAGCAGCTTAGTCGGATGGAGAAGCTCCTACAATGAGCAGTTCTTC; CDR3: CASSLVGWRSSYNEQFF
V: TRBV6-9; D: TRBD1; J: TRBJ2-6; size: .; DNA: TGTGCCAGCAGTTTTCGACAGGGGCGGCTGAGTGGGGCCAACGTCCTGACTTTC; CDR3: CASSFRQGRLSGANVLTF
V: TRBV10-2; D: .; J: TRBJ1-1; size: few; DNA: TGCGCCAGCGGGGACCGGGGGGGAGGTACTGAAGCTTTCTTT; CDR3: CASGDRGGGTEAFF
V: TRBV7-6; D: TRBD1; J: TRBJ2-2; size: many; DNA: TGTGCCAGCAGCTTAAACAGGGGGGTCACCGGGGAGCTGTTTTTT; CDR3: CASSLNRGVTGELFF
V: TRBV9; D: TRBD2; J: TRBJ2-3; size: .; DNA: TGTGCCAGCAGCGGGCGAGCGGGGGACCACACAGATACGCAGTATTTT; CDR3: CASSGRAGDHTDTQYF
V: TRBV7-9; D: .; J: TRBJ1-2; size: few; DNA: TGTGCCAGCAGCTTAGTCGGGGGACCAGCTAACTATGGCTACACCTTC; CDR3: CASSLVGGPANYGYTF
V: TRBV27; D: TRBD2; J: TRBJ2-3; size: once; DNA: TGTGCCAGCAGTCCTCGCACTAGCGGGGGGTCTGGCATAGATACGCAGTATTTT; CDR3: CASSPRTSGGSGIDTQYF
V: TRBV6-5; D: .; J: TRBJ1-2; size: .; DNA: TGTGCCAGCACCAAGACAGACCCCTCGAACTATGGCTACACCTTC; CDR3: CASTKTDPSNYGYTF
V: TRBV5-1; D: TRBD2; J: TRBJ2-7; size: .; DNA: TGCGCCAGCAGCTTGGACGTCTATAGAGGGCGGGAGTACGAGCAGTACTTC; CDR3: CASSLDVYRGREYEQYF
V: TRBV2; D: .; J: TRBJ1-4; size: few; DNA: TGTGCCAGCAGTGAAGGGGCGTCTCCAACTAATGAAAAACTGTTTTTT; CDR3: CASSEGASPTNEKLFF
V: TRBV27; D: .; J: TRBJ1-4; size: few; DNA: TGTGCCAGCAGCCGCGTGAGGGACAATGAAAAACTGTTTTTT; CDR3: CASSRVRDNEKLFF
V: TRBV7-4; D: TRBD1; J: TRBJ2-5; size: once; DNA: TGTGCCAGCAGACCACAGGGGTCGGAGACCCAGTACTTC; CDR3: CASRPQGSETQYF
V: TRBV27; D: TRBD2; J: TRBJ2-3; size: .; DNA: TGTGCCAGCAGTTTATCGACTAGCGGGAGGGTGGGCACAGATACGCAGTATTTT; CDR3: CASSLSTSGRVGTDTQYF
V: TRBV7-6; D: .; J: TRBJ2-2; size: .; DNA: TGTGCCAGCAGCTTAGCGGACAAGAGAACCGGGGAGCTGTTTTTT; CDR3: CASSLADKRTGELFF